The 8 T cell receptor beta chains below come from one sample, sequenced in a study of T cells in Graves' hyperthyroidism and ophthalmopathy. Regions amplified from RNA transcripts were the TCR beta CDR3 regions. The HTBI primer set was used in a first-round RT-PCR of the TCR CDR3. TCRdb called the multiplex PCR reads again in MiXCR, with one record for every CDR3 protein. In the table there are 550,000 to 600,000 distinct CDR3 sequences, 13% to 15% of which are singletons. The sample was blood. These receptors were collected from a woman aged 18-29 years with Graves' ophthalmopathy.

There are many counts of this clonotype. This chain links TRBV6-1 with TRBJ2-7, with 7 bases matching TRBD2. The CDR3 is 14 amino acids. V was clipped by 7 bases and J by 6 bases; unmatched bases: 12. Germline V lookup: CDR1 MNHNS, CDR2 SASEGT. The CDR3 DNA is TGTGCCAGCAATCCCCAGCGGGAAGTGGCCGAGCAGTACTTC. This translates into CASNPQREVAEQYF.

This clonotype was recorded many times. The chain employs TRBV28 and TRBJ2-1, with TRBD2 matching over 16 bases. This CDR3 has 18 amino acids. Germline values: CDR1 MDHEN, CDR2 SYDVKM. The ends lost 5 bases at V and 6 bases at J; junction bases unmatched: 10. The CDR3 sequence: CASSPRGLAGGPGNEQFF. CDR3 in DNA: TGTGCCAGCAGTCCCCGGGGACTAGCGGGAGGGCCGGGCAATGAGCAGTTCTTC.

This clonotype was observed many times. CDR3 sequence: CAWSRGFLYEQYF. The CDR3 DNA reads as TGTGCCTGGAGTAGAGGCTTTCTCTACGAGCAGTACTTC. The chain employs TRBV30 and TRBJ2-7, with unresolved D. The germline gives CDR1 GTSNPN, CDR2 SVGIG (reference sequence). The CDR3 length is 13 residues. V was pared by 2 bases and J by 3 bases, with 11 bases between.

This clonotype was detected once. A much bigger clone sits one base away, suggesting this may be a read error. The genes are TRBV7-2 and TRBJ2-3, with D uncertain. Germline CDR1 SGHTA, CDR2 FQGNSA. The ends were cut back, 3 bases at V and 2 bases at J, with 12 bases in the middle. The length of the CDR3 is 15 residues. The chain's CDR3 is CTSSFISDATDTQYF. DNA for the CDR3: TGTACCAGCAGCTTTATCAGCGACGCCACAGATACGCAGTATTTT.

Ten or more counts support this clonotype. The rearrangement links TRBV27 to TRBJ2-7, with TRBD1 as a possible D gene (6 bases). Trimming removed 3 bases from V and 0 bases from J, with 9 bases in between. Germline lookup yields CDR1 MNHEY and CDR2 SMNVEV (reference sequence). This CDR3 comprises 14 residues. This chain's CDR3 is CASSFRGNSYEQYF. The CDR3 DNA reads as TGTGCCAGCAGTTTCAGGGGAAACTCCTACGAGCAGTACTTC.

This clonotype turned up a few times. The chain uses TRBV10-3 and TRBJ1-2; TRBD1 is a possible D gene (5 bases). V was shortened by 3 bases and J by 4 bases, with 15 bases between the two germline ends. The germline V gene encodes CDR1 ENHRY and CDR2 SYGVKD. This CDR3 comprises 15 residues. The DNA of the CDR3 is TGTGCCATCAGTGACCCGGACACCGACAGCTATGGCTACACCTTC. Amino acid sequence: CAISDPDTDSYGYTF.

This clonotype was observed many times. This chain uses TRBV9 with TRBJ2-2, with no clear D. Germline CDR1 SGDLS, CDR2 YYNGEE. CDR3 size: 14 residues. The ends were cut back, 0 bases at V and 5 bases at J, with 8 bases in the middle. The CDR3 DNA reads TGTGCCAGCAGCGTAGCCTCAAGGACCGGGGAGCTGTTTTTT. Translating it yields CASSVASRTGELFF.

Ten or more counts support this clonotype. The chain joins TRBV4-2 to TRBJ2-7, with 12 bases that match TRBD2. The CDR3 covers 15 residues. The J segment lost 5 bases and the V segment lost 0 bases, leaving 2 bases of the junction unmatched. CDR1 is LGHNA and CDR2 is YNFKEQ in the germline V gene. The CDR3 bases are TGTGCCAGCAGCCAAGAACTAGCGGGAGGCCACGAGCAGTACTTC. As protein: CASSQELAGGHEQYF.